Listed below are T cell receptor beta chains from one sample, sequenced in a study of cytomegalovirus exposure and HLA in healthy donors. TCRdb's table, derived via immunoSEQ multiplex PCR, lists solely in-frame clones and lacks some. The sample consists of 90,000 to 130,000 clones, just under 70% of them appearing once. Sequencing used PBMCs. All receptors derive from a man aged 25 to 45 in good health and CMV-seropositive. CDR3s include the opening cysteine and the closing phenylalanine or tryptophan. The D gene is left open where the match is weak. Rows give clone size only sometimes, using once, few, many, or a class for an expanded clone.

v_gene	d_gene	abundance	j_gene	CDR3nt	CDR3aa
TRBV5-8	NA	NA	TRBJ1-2	TGTGCCAGCAGCTTCCCAGGGTTCTATGGCTACACCTTC	CASSFPGFYGYTF
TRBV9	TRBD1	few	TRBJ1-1	TGTGCCAGCAGCCGAAACTCAGGACAGGGCACTGAAGCTTTCTTT	CASSRNSGQGTEAFF
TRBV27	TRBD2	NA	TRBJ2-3	TGTGCCAGCAGGTTGGGTTTTCGTGGTAGCGGGGGCACAGATACGCAGTATTTT	CASRLGFRGSGGTDTQYF
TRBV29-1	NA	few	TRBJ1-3	TGCAGCGTACAGGGAGATGGTGGAGACACCATATATTTT	CSVQGDGGDTIYF
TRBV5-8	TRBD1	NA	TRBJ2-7	TGTGCCAGCAGCCGGGGACAGGGCTCCTACGAGCAGTACTTC	CASSRGQGSYEQYF
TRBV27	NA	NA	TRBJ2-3	TGTGCCAGCAGTTTTCTCGGGAGCTATGGTACGCAGTATTTT	CASSFLGSYGTQYF
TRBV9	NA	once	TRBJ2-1	TGTGCCAGCAGCATTACGGGGGGCGACAATGAGCAGTTCTTC	CASSITGGDNEQFF
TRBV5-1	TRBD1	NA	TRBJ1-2	TGCGCCAGCAGCTCTGACAGGGTGTATGGCTACACCTTC	CASSSDRVYGYTF
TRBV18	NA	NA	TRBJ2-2	TGTGCCAGCTCACCAGGAGGAGTCGGGGAGCTGTTTTTT	CASSPGGVGELFF
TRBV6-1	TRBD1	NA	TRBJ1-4	TGTGCCAGCAGTGGTGGACAGGGTAGGGCAAAACTGTTTTTT	CASSGGQGRAKLFF
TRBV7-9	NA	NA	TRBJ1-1	TGTGCCAGCAGCTTAATTGGGGGGAGGACTGAAGCTTTCTTT	CASSLIGGRTEAFF
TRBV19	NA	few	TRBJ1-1	TGTGCCAGTAGTTCCCGACGGAGGGGTCGCGACACTGAAGCTTTCTTT	CASSSRRRGRDTEAFF
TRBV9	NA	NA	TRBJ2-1	TGTGCCAGCAGCCCATCCCCAAACAATGAGCAGTTCTTC	CASSPSPNNEQFF
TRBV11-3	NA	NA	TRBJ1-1	TGTGCCAGCAGCTTAGATGGCAGGGAAACGAACACTGAAGCTTTCTTT	CASSLDGRETNTEAFF
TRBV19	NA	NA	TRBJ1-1	TGTGCCAGTAAGAGATCGAGGAACACTGAAGCTTTCTTT	CASKRSRNTEAFF
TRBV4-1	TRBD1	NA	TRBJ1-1	TGCGCCAGCAGCCAAGAGAGGGGGCGCACCACTGAAGCTTTCTTT	CASSQERGRTTEAFF
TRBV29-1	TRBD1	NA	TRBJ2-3	TGCAGCGTTCGGACAGGGCCCACAGATACGCAGTATTTT	CSVRTGPTDTQYF
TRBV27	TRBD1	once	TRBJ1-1	TGTGCCAGCAGTTTAACGCGGACAGGGGCTCGCACTGAAGCTTTCTTT	CASSLTRTGARTEAFF
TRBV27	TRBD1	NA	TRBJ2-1	TGTGCCAGCAGTTTAGGAGGGACAGGGAAGCAGTTCTTC	CASSLGGTGKQFF
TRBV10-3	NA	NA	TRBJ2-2	TGTGCCATCAGACTACAAAACACCGGGGAGCTGTTTTTT	CAIRLQNTGELFF
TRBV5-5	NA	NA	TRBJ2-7	TGTGCCAGCAGCCCGCGGGGACTTCCAAGCTCCTACGAGCAGTACTTC	CASSPRGLPSSYEQYF
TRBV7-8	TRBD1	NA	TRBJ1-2	TGTGCCAGCAGCTTAGCGGGACAGGTCTATGGCTACACCTTC	CASSLAGQVYGYTF
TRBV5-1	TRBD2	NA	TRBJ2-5	TGCGCCAGCAGCTTTGGCCTAGCGGTTTACCAAGAGACCCAGTACTTC	CASSFGLAVYQETQYF
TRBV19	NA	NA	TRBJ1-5	TGTGCCAGTAGATCGGAGGGTGGCCAGCCCCAGCATTTT	CASRSEGGQPQHF
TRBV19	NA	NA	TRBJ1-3	TGTGCCAGTATGGACGAAGCCAGGGTCATATATTTT	CASMDEARVIYF
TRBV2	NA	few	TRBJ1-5	TGTGCCAGCAGCCTCGACATGAGGGTCGGGCAGCCCCAGCATTTT	CASSLDMRVGQPQHF
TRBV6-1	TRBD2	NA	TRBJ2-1	TGTGCGGGGGTAGGCGGGGGGGATACCTACAATGAGCAGTTCTTC	CAGVGGGDTYNEQFF
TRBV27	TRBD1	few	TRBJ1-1	TGTGCCAGCAGACCCCGGACAGGGAACACTGAAGCTTTCTTT	CASRPRTGNTEAFF
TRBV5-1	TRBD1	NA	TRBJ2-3	TGCGCCAGCAGCCTGACAGGGTCAACAAACACAGATACGCAGTATTTT	CASSLTGSTNTDTQYF
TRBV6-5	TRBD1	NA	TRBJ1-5	TGTGCCAGCAGACGACAGGGGGTAAGCAATCAGCCCCAGCATTTT	CASRRQGVSNQPQHF
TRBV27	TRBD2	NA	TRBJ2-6	TGTGCCAGCAGTTTAGGGACTATGGAATACTCTGGGGCCAACGTCCTGACTTTC	CASSLGTMEYSGANVLTF
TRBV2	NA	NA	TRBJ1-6	TGTGCCAGCAGTGAAGACGGGTTTCCCCACTTT	CASSEDGFPHF
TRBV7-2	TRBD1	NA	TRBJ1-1	TGTGCCAGCAGCTTCTCGATGACCAGGACAGGCTCCACTGAAGCTTTCTTT	CASSFSMTRTGSTEAFF
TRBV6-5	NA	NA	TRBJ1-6	TGTGCCATCCGCTCAGGGATGAGATCACCCCTCCACTTT	CAIRSGMRSPLHF
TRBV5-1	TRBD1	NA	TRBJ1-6	TGCGCCAGCAGCTTGGGACAGGGGGCATATAATTCACCCCTCCACTTT	CASSLGQGAYNSPLHF
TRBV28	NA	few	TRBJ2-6	TGTGCCACCCTCGAGAGCTCTGGGGCCAACGTCCTGACTTTC	CATLESSGANVLTF
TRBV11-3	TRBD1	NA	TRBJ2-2	TGTGCCAGCAGCTCGGTCTGGGGACAGGCTAACACCGGGGAGCTGTTTTTT	CASSSVWGQANTGELFF
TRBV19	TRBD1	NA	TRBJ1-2	TGTGCCAGTAGTATAAGGGCAGGGGGTTCCTATGGCTACACCTTC	CASSIRAGGSYGYTF
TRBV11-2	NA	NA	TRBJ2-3	TGTGCCAGCAGCTTAGCGGGAGTGTGGACAGATACGCAGTATTTT	CASSLAGVWTDTQYF
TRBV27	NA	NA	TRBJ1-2	TGTGCCAGCAGTTTATATAACAGGGTGGGGTATGGCTACACCTTC	CASSLYNRVGYGYTF
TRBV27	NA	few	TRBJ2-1	TGTGCCAGCAGCCCAGCTGTGACTTCCTACAATGAGCAGTTCTTC	CASSPAVTSYNEQFF
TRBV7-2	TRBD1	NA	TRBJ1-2	TGTGCCAGCAGCTTAGTGAGGCAGGGGGGTAATGGCTACACCTTC	CASSLVRQGGNGYTF
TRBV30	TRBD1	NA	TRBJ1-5	TGTGCCTGGAGTAGGGACAGGGGGCCCTCCGGTCAGCCCCAGCATTTT	CAWSRDRGPSGQPQHF
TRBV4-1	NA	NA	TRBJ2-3	TGCGCCAGCAGCGAAGGAGGATATACGGATAGCACAGATACGCAGTATTTT	CASSEGGYTDSTDTQYF
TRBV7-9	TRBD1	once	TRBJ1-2	TGTGCCAGCAGCCCCAAAACAGGGGGGACTACTAACTATGGCTACACCTTC	CASSPKTGGTTNYGYTF
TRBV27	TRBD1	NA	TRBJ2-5	TGTGCCAGCAGTTTATCTCAGGGACAGGGGAAGGAGACCCAGTACTTC	CASSLSQGQGKETQYF
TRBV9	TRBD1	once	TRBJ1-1	TGTGCCAGCAGCGTACTCCCTTTGGACAGGGGGCGTATGACTGAAGCTTTCTTT	CASSVLPLDRGRMTEAFF
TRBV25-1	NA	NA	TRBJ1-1	TGTGCCAGCGGTCCCGAGGCTAGAGAAGCTTTCTTT	CASGPEAREAFF
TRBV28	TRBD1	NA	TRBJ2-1	TGTGCCAGCAGGTGGGGACAGGGCCCCTACAATGAGCAGTTCTTC	CASRWGQGPYNEQFF
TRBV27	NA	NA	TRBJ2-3	TGTGCCAGCAGTCCCTTCGCGGTGAGCACAGATACGCAGTATTTT	CASSPFAVSTDTQYF